The 18 T cell receptor beta chains below come from one sample, sequenced in a study of CD8+ T cells in alopecia areata. RNA was extracted and reverse transcribed into cDNA as the sequencing template. TCRdb's table, derived via immunoSEQ multiplex PCR, lists solely in-frame clones and lacks some. Counted here are more than 200,000 clones, about two thirds occurring once; the ten biggest clones make up approximately 1.2%. Here the sequenced sample was CD4+ T cells sorted from blood, taken at week 0. The receptors originated from a human donor with alopecia areata.

This clone was found a few times. V is TRBV7-2 and J is TRBJ1-4; 11 bases are a match to TRBD1. This CDR3 has 14 residues. The V segment lost 5 bases and the J segment 13 bases; nucleotides outside the gene matches: 9. Germline loops: CDR1 SGHTA, CDR2 FQGNSA. Here the CDR3 DNA reads TGTGCCAGCAGCCCCTGGACAGGGGGCGCGGTACTGTTTTTT. Translation: CASSPWTGGAVLFF.

The chain links TRBV5-6 to TRBJ1-2, with 9 bases fitting TRBD1. This CDR3 has 14 residues. Germline values: CDR1 SGHDT, CDR2 YYEEEE. V was clipped by 5 bases and J by 8 bases; unmatched bases: 10. CDR3 in DNA: TGTGCCAGCAGTCCTACAGGGGGCCGGCTAGGCTACACCTTC. Encoded protein: CASSPTGGRLGYTF.

The DNA for the CDR3 is TGTGCCTGGCTCCCGGGGGGGGGCCACAACACTGAAGCTTTCTTT. It specifies CAWLPGGGHNTEAFF. The rearrangement uses TRBV30 and TRBJ1-1; possible D gene TRBD1, 6 bases. V dropped 5 bases and J dropped 2 bases, with 18 bases sitting between them. The CDR3 length is 15 residues. Germline assignment: CDR1 GTSNPN and CDR2 SVGIG (reference sequence). The full variable domain, its missing parts supplied by reference TRBV30 and TRBJ1-1, is SQTIHQWPATLVQPVGSPLSLECTVEGTSNPNLYWYRQAAGRGLQLLFYSVGIGQISSEVPQNLSASRPQDRQFILSSKKLLLSDSGFYLCAWLPGGGHNTEAFFGQGTRLTVV.

The gene calls are TRBV27 and TRBJ2-5; 8 bases fit TRBD2. Germline V CDR1 and CDR2: MNHEY, SMNVEV (reference sequence). V shed 6 bases, J shed 6 bases, and the junction held 12 bases outside the gene matches. The CDR3 is 15 residues long. CDR3 nucleotide sequence: TGTGCCAGCAGGTTTAGCGGGGCCCTGGGAAAGACCCAGTACTTC. Encoded protein: CASRFSGALGKTQYF.

The chain is built from TRBV4-1 and TRBJ2-1; TRBD2 is a possible D gene (6 bases). This CDR3 is 14 amino acids long. Germline V gene sequence: CDR1 MGHRA, CDR2 YSYEKL. V shed 1 base and J shed 10 bases, with 14 bases lying between them. The CDR3 is CASSQVVGGGEQFF. The CDR3, as DNA: TGCGCCAGCAGCCAAGTAGTGGGAGGCGGGGAGCAGTTCTTC.

This sequence joins TRBV30 and TRBJ2-3; a possible D gene is TRBD1 (6 bases). The ends were cut back, 8 bases at V and 4 bases at J, with 16 bases in the middle. This CDR3 spans 13 amino acids. Germline-derived CDR1 and CDR2 are GTSNPN and SVGIG (reference sequence). The CDR3 is CARTGPPADTQYF. The CDR3 DNA is TGTGCCCGCACAGGGCCGCCAGCAGATACGCAGTATTTT.

The chain is built from TRBV10-3 and TRBJ2-3, with a weak D call TRBD2 (6 bases). Per germline, CDR1 ENHRY and CDR2 SYGVKD. The CDR3 is made up of 14 amino acids. V was shortened by 3 bases and J by 2 bases, with 9 bases between the two germline ends. The CDR3 nucleotides read TGTGCCATCAGTGATGGCGGGAACACAGATACGCAGTATTTT. This encodes CAISDGGNTDTQYF.

This clone came up a few times. The J gene is TRBJ2-5, the V gene TRBV9, with 9 bases matching TRBD1. CDR1 is SGDLS, CDR2 YYNGEE, per germline. The V gene end was trimmed by 4 bases and the J gene end by 5 bases; junction bases not matched to a gene: 12. This CDR3 has 16 amino acids. The CDR3 bases are TGTGCCAGCAGCAAGCGACAGGGGGTAGCTCCGGAGACCCAGTACTTC. It is translated as CASSKRQGVAPETQYF.

The chain couples TRBV30 to TRBJ2-4, with TRBD2 as a possible D gene (6 bases). V lost 0 bases to trimming and J lost 8 bases, with 11 bases between them. The CDR3 has 13 amino acids. Germline CDR1 and CDR2: GTSNPN and SVGIG (reference sequence). The CDR3 coding sequence is TGTGCCTGGAGTGTAGGCGGGGCCGACATTCAGTACTTC. As protein: CAWSVGGADIQYF. The full variable domain, rest sourced from reference TRBV30 and TRBJ2-4, is SQTIHQWPATLVQPVGSPLSLECTVEGTSNPNLYWYRQAAGRGLQLLFYSVGIGQISSEVPQNLSASRPQDRQFILSSKKLLLSDSGFYLCAWSVGGADIQYFGAGTRLSVL.

This clone has just a few counts. This same CDR3 is encoded by further DNA sequences in the sample. The CDR3, as DNA: TGCAGCGTGGACAGGGGGAACACCATATATTTT. This encodes CSVDRGNTIYF. V usage is TRBV29-1 and J usage is TRBJ1-3; 10 bases map to TRBD1. Germline V CDR1 and CDR2: SQVTM, ANQGSEA. This CDR3 region has 11 residues. Germline trimming cut 6 bases from V and 7 bases from J; bases unmatched to any gene: 0.

This clone was picked up one time. The CDR3 sequence: CASNEVISSPLHF. For the CDR3, the DNA is TGCGCCAGCAACGAGGTTATCAGTTCACCCCTCCACTTT. V usage is TRBV4-1 and J usage is TRBJ1-6; D not certain. V was trimmed by 7 bases and J by 9 bases, leaving 13 bases between them. The CDR3 consists of 13 residues. CDR1 and CDR2 from the germline V gene are MGHRA and YSYEKL.

This clone was counted a single time. The V call is TRBV29-1, the J call TRBJ1-1; a possible D gene is TRBD1 (6 bases). V was clipped by 4 bases and J by 1 base, with 13 bases between them. CDR1 and CDR2 from the germline V gene are SQVTM and ANQGSEA. This CDR3 has 14 amino acids. This CDR3 reads CSVVLDRQNTEAFF. Here the CDR3 DNA reads TGCAGCGTTGTACTCGACAGGCAGAACACTGAAGCTTTCTTT.

The chain has TRBV6-1 and TRBJ2-6; perhaps D is TRBD1 or TRBD2 (5 bases each). Germline loops: CDR1 MNHNS, CDR2 SASEGT. This CDR3 region has 17 residues. Between the trimmed V and J ends, which lost 4 bases and 0 bases, there was a span of 13 bases. Here the CDR3 reads CASSAGGGFSGANVLTF. The CDR3 DNA is TGTGCCAGCAGTGCTGGGGGTGGATTCTCTGGGGCCAACGTCCTGACTTTC.

The V call is TRBV4-1, the J call TRBJ2-1; D is possibly TRBD1 or TRBD2 (6 bases each). V gave up 1 base and J gave up 5 bases, with 18 bases separating them. This CDR3 is 17 amino acids long. Germline loops: CDR1 MGHRA, CDR2 YSYEKL. CDR3 sequence reads: CASSQVGGGLVDNEQFF. DNA for the CDR3: TGCGCCAGCAGCCAAGTTGGAGGGGGACTGGTTGACAATGAGCAGTTCTTC.

J is TRBJ1-2 and V is TRBV5-1, with TRBD1 matching over 7 bases. The CDR3 extends over 14 amino acids. Per germline, CDR1 SGHRS and CDR2 YFSETQ. V trimming: 4 bases; J trimming: 4 bases; junction bases outside the gene matches: 7. CDR3: CASSPGTEPYGYTF. The CDR3 nucleotides are TGCGCCAGCAGCCCCGGGACAGAGCCCTATGGCTACACCTTC.

This rearrangement joins TRBV9 to TRBJ2-1; D is ambiguous. The CDR3 is 14 amino acids. The germline V and J ends were trimmed by 0 bases and 9 bases, with 13 bases remaining between them. Germline V gene sequence: CDR1 SGDLS, CDR2 YYNGEE. The CDR3 spells CASSVGPAKGEQFF. CDR3 in DNA: TGTGCCAGCAGCGTAGGGCCGGCCAAAGGTGAGCAGTTCTTC. The full variable domain, in which reference TRBV9 and TRBJ2-1 provide the parts outside the CDR3, is DSGVTQTPKHLITATGQRVTLRCSPRSGDLSVYWYQQSLDQGLQFLIQYYNGEERAKGNILERFSAQQFPDLHSELNLSSLELGDSALYFCASSVGPAKGEQFFGPGTRLTVL.

The sample holds a few counts of this clone. The chain combines TRBV9 with TRBJ2-5; D might be TRBD1 (5 bases). This CDR3 is 15 amino acids long. Germline CDR1 is SGDLS and CDR2 is YYNGEE. The V end was cut by 4 bases, the J end by 2 bases, with 15 bases between. In nucleotides, the CDR3 is TGTGCCAGCAGCATACAGACAGTACCACAAGAGACCCAGTACTTC. Its translation is CASSIQTVPQETQYF. The full variable domain, its missing parts supplied by reference TRBV9 and TRBJ2-5, is DSGVTQTPKHLITATGQRVTLRCSPRSGDLSVYWYQQSLDQGLQFLIQYYNGEERAKGNILERFSAQQFPDLHSELNLSSLELGDSALYFCASSIQTVPQETQYFGPGTRLLVL.

The chain combines TRBV29-1 with TRBJ2-2; D gene ambiguous. Germline-derived CDR1 and CDR2 are SQVTM and ANQGSEA. The CDR3 loop spans 13 amino acids. V lost 4 bases and J 4 bases, leaving 10 bases between the germline ends. The CDR3 is CSVVRRPTGELFF. DNA for the CDR3: TGCAGCGTTGTTAGGAGACCCACCGGGGAGCTGTTTTTT.